This is a list of T cell receptor beta chains from one sample in a study of cytomegalovirus exposure and HLA in healthy donors. Measured with immunoSEQ multiplex PCR; TCRdb has only the in-frame clones, and not every one. The sample has about 61,000 clones, roughly 90% seen once. The sequencing input was PBMCs. The receptors derive from a man younger than 45 in good health and CMV-seropositive. Both conserved end residues are part of each CDR3.

TRBV9 | 15 | CASSIRDRADGELFF
TRBV6-5 | 13 | CASGLVSSYEQYF
TRBV27 | 18 | CASSSSPRTSGSTETQYF
TRBV7-9 | 15 | CASSLASVVYNEQFF
TRBV5-6 | 13 | CASSLTGSYEQYF
TRBV29-1 | 12 | CSAWTSGYEQYF
TRBV5-4 | 14 | CASSLGLAGETQYF
TRBV7-2 | 15 | CASSLRTGGANTIYF
TRBV2 | 15 | CASSVALELISEAFF
TRBV7-2 | 14 | CASSRRTGVHEQYF
TRBV18 | 13 | CASSVTGDYEQYF
TRBV4-2 | 16 | CASSQDSPSGADTQYF
TRBV28 | 16 | CASKEVGPASSYEQYF
TRBV4-2 | 13 | CASSQDRGYEQFF
TRBV6-1 | 14 | CASSSGNLDQPQHF
TRBV28 | 11 | CASSSRNEQFF
TRBV7-2 | 12 | CASSLGLVEQFF